This entry is about one T cell receptor beta chain. This clone was detected a few times. Its antigen is not yet known. No quality values exist for individual bases; no much larger clone is one base distant. These data come from a study of memory CD4+ T cells and cytomegalovirus serostatus (dated by TCRdb to between 2017 and 2020). For the wider study: The cohort comprised around 35 healthy Belgian adults, 9 CMV seropositive and roughly 25 CMV seronegative. To replicate a published TCR-based CMV serostatus classifier, the study sequenced CD4+ memory TCRbeta repertoires from a Belgian cohort whose cytomegalovirus serostatus was known.

The Quick-DNA Microprep Kit was used to extract genomic DNA from the sorted cells. Amplification of TCRbeta DNA was done with the immunoSEQ hsTCRbeta kit, following the protocol from the manufacturer. An Illumina MiSeq instrument was used to sequence the TCRbeta libraries. Concerning the study's data processing: Removing out-of-frame sequences left approximately 2,400,000 distinct TCRbeta sequences, an average of around 67,000 per individual. Each individual was scored by the count of around 160 previously reported CMV-associated TCRbeta sequences and the total productive distinct TCRbeta count. A beta-binomial model was reimplemented in Python, and random forests from scikit-learn, run with default parameters, were trained on data from the US cohort. Classifier performance on the Belgian cohort was reported as the median AUC with percentile confidence intervals calculated over 10,000 bootstrap iterations. TCRdb mirrors the immuneACCESS table, restricted to in-frame sequences. Some clones are absent from its copies; in checked studies, under half trace to an unresolved V gene, and the reason for the others is unknown. V, J and clone size were drawn from that table, and D and trimming were deduced from the DNA. The sample table contains under 65,000 clones; only one count was recorded for just under 80% of them. The ten top clones hold over 0.5% of the sample.

Results and caveats for the whole study, not just this receptor: Only CD4+CD45RO+ memory cells were sequenced, in contrast to the original study, which included naive and memory CD4+ and CD8+ populations. The results were interpreted as suggesting that the CMV-associated TCR signature is largely present in the CD4+ memory repertoire. The original-framework classifier achieved a median bootstrapped AUC of about 0.95 with a 95% CI of 0.76-1.00 on the Belgian cohort. Of under 200 previously reported CMV-associated TCRbeta sequences, about 62 appeared in the CD4+ memory repertoires, each in one to five individuals. For CMV serostatus prediction, a median bootstrapped AUC of 0.95 was reached with the original framework, and a median bootstrapped AUC of roughly 0.89 was reached with a US-trained random forest.

According to the germline V gene, CDR1 reads SNHLY and CDR2 reads FYNNEI. Spanning cysteine to phenylalanine, the CDR3 consists of 13 amino acids. The sequence is cut down to CDR3 DNA, 39 bases in frame from base 1. Germline trimming: 6 bases from V, 3 bases from J; junction bases outside gene matches: 4. A FACSAria II was used to sort memory CD4+ T cells, defined as single viable CD3+CD4+CD8-CD45RO+ cells. CMV serostatus was assessed using a Roche Elecsys assay, by which serum IgG against CMV pp150, pp28, p38 and p52 was detected. Once the samples were thawed, total CD4+ T cells were enriched through positive selection using CD4 magnetic microbeads. The samples came from a different study that was designed specifically to examine the CD4+ T cell memory repertoire. Peripheral blood mononuclear cells were isolated and cryopreserved according to standard operating procedures, and serum was kept at -80 degrees C. The staining relied on CD3-PerCP (BW264/56), CD4-APC (RPA-T4), CD45RO-PE (UCHT1) and CD8-Pacific Orange (3B5) antibodies, and Sytox blue was used to exclude non-viable cells.

The chain is made from TRBV2 and TRBJ1-1; 7 of the junction bases match TRBD1. This receptor was taken from an adult in good health and CMV-seronegative. The sample was memory CD4+ T cells from blood. This receptor has the CDR3 CASRMDRHTEAFF. The DNA sequence follows: TGTGCCAGCAGGATGGACAGGCACACTGAAGCTTTCTTT.